The source of this T cell receptor beta chain is a study of cytomegalovirus exposure and HLA in healthy donors. V was trimmed by 8 bases and J by 10 bases, leaving 17 bases between them. Looked up from germline, CDR1 is MNHNS and CDR2 is SASEGT. This CDR3 has 12 residues. The PCR was carried out with 60 Vbeta primers and 13 Jbeta primers. Assay used: immunoSEQ multiplex PCR; TCRdb lists only in-frame clones, some missing. The sample lists about 130,000 clones, about 74% occurring once. The V call is TRBV6-1, the J call TRBJ1-1, with D tentatively TRBD1 (5 bases). The sequence was obtained from a woman between 50 and 59 years old in good health and CMV-seropositive. Sequencing was done on a sample of PBMCs. CDR3 nucleotide sequence: TGTGCCAGCTATGACAGCACCGGGGGAGCTTTCTTT. Its protein product is CASYDSTGGAFF.